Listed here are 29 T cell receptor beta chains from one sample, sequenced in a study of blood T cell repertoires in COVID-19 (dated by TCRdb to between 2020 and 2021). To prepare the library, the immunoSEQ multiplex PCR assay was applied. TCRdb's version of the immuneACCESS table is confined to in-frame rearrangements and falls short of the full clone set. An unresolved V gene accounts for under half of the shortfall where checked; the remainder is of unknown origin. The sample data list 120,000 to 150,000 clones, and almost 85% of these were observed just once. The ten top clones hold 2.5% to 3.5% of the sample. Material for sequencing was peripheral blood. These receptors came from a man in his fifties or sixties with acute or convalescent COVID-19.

The CDR3, as DNA: TGCGCCAGCAGTAGTTCCGGACAGAGATGGATTGAGCAGTTCTTC. This codes for CASSSSGQRWIEQFF. The V call is TRBV5-1, the J call TRBJ2-1, with TRBD1 as a possible D gene (6 bases). Germline V gene lookup returns CDR1 SGHRS and CDR2 YFSETQ. The CDR3 spans 15 residues. V lost 5 bases and J lost 9, with 21 bases in between.

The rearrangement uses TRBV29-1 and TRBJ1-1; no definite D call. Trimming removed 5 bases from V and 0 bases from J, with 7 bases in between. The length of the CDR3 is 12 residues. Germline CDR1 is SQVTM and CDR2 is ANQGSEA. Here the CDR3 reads CSVLRLNTEAFF. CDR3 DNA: TGCAGCGTTCTGCGGTTGAACACTGAAGCTTTCTTT.

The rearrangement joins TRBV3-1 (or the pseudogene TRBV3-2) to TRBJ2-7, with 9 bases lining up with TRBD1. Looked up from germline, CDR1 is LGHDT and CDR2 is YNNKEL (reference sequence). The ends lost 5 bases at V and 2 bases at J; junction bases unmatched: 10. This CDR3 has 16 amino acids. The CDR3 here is CASSKTNRGLPYEQYF. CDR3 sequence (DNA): TGTGCCAGCAGCAAAACCAACAGGGGGCTCCCCTACGAGCAGTACTTC.

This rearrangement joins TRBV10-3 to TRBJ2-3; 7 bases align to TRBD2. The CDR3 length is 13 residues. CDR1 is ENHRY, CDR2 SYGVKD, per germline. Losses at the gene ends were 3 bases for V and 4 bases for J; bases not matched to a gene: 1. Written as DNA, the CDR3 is TGTGCCATCAGTGACCGGGAGGCAGATACGCAGTATTTT. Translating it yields CAISDREADTQYF.

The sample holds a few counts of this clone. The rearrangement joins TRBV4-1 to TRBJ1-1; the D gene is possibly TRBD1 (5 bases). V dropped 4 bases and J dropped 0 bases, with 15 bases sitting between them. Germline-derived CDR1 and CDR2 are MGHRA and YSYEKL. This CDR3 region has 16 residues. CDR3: CASSRYLGQVNTEAFF. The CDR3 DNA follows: TGCGCCAGCAGCCGCTACCTGGGGCAGGTGAACACTGAAGCTTTCTTT.

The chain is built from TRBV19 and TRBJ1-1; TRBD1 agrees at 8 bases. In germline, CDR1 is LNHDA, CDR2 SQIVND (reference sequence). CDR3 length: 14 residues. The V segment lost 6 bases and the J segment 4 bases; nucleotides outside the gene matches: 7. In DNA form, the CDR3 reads TGTGCCAGTAGACTGACAGGGGTCCCCACTGAAGCTTTCTTT. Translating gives CASRLTGVPTEAFF.

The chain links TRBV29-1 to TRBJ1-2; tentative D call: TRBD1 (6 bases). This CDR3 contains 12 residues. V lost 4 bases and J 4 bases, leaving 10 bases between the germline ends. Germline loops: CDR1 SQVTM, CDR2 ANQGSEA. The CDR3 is CSVAQGSYGYTF. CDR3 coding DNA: TGCAGCGTTGCACAGGGCTCCTATGGCTACACCTTC.

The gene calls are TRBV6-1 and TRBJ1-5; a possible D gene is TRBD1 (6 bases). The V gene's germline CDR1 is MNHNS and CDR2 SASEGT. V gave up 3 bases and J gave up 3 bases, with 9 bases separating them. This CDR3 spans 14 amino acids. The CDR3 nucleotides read TGTGCCAGCAGTGACAGGGGTAACAATCAGCCCCAGCATTTT. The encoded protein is CASSDRGNNQPQHF.

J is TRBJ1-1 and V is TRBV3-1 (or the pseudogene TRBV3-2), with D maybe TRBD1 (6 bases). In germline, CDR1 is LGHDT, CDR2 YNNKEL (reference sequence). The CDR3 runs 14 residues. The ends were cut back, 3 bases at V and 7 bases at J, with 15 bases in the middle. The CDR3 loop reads CASSQGRQAIEAFF. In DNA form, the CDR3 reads TGTGCCAGCAGCCAGGGAAGACAGGCAATTGAAGCTTTCTTT.

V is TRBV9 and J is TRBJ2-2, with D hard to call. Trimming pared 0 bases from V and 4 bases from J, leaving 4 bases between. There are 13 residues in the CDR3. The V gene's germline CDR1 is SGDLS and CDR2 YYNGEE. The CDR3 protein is CASSVGITGELFF. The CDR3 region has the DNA TGTGCCAGCAGCGTAGGTATCACCGGGGAGCTGTTTTTT. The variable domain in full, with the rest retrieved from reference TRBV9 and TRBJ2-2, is DSGVTQTPKHLITATGQRVTLRCSPRSGDLSVYWYQQSLDQGLQFLIQYYNGEERAKGNILERFSAQQFPDLHSELNLSSLELGDSALYFCASSVGITGELFFGEGSRLTVL.

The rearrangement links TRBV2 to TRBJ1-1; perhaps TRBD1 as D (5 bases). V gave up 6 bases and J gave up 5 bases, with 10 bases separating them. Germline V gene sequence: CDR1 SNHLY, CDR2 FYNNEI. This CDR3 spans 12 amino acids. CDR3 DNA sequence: TGTGCCAGCAGGAAGGAGGGGACTGAAGCTTTCTTT. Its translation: CASRKEGTEAFF.

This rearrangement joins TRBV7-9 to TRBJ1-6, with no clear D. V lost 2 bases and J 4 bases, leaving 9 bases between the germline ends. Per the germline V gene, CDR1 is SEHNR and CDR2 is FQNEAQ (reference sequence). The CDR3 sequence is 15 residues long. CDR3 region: CASSLIQPYNSPLHF. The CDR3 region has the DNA TGTGCCAGCAGCTTAATACAGCCTTATAATTCACCCCTCCACTTT.

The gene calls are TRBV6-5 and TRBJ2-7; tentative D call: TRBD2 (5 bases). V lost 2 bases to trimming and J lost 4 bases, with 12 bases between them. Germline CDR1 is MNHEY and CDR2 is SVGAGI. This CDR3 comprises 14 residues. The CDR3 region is CASSYGRGGYEQYF. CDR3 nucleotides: TGTGCCAGCAGTTACGGTAGAGGCGGGTACGAGCAGTACTTC.

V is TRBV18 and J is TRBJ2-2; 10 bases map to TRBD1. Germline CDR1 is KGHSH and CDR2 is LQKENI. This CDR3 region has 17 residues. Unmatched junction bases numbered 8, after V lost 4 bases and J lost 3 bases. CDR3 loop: CASSRTGTGDHTGELFF. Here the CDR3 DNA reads TGTGCCAGCTCACGAACCGGGACAGGGGACCACACCGGGGAGCTGTTTTTT.

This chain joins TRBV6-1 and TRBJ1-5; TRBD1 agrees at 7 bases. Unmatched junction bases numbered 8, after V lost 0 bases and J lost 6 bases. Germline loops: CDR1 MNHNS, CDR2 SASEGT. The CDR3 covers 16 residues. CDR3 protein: CASSEAATGWFQPQHF. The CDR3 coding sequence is TGTGCCAGCAGTGAAGCCGCGACAGGGTGGTTTCAGCCCCAGCATTTT.

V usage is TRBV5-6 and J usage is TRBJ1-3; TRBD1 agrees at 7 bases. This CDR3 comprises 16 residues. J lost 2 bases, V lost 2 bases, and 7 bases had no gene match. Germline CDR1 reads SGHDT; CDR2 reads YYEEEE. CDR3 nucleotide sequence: TGTGCCAGCAGCTTTTCCCCTCAGGGGGCTGGAAACACCATATATTTT. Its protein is CASSFSPQGAGNTIYF. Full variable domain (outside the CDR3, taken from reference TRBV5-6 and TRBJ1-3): DAGVTQSPTHLIKTRGQQVTLRCSPKSGHDTVSWYQQALGQGPQFIFQYYEEEERQRGNFPDRFSGHQFPNYSSELNVNALLLGDSALYLCASSFSPQGAGNTIYFGEGSWLTVV.

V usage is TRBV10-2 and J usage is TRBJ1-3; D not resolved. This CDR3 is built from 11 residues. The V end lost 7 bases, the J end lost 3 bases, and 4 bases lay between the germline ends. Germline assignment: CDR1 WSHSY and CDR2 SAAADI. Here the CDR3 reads CASILGNTIYF. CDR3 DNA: TGCGCCAGCATACTTGGAAACACCATATATTTT.

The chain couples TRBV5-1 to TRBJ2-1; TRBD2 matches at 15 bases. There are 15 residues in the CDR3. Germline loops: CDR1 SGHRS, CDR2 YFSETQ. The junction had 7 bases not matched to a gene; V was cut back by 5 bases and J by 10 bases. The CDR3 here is CASSGGLAGGGEQFF. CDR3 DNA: TGCGCCAGCAGTGGGGGACTAGCGGGAGGCGGGGAGCAGTTCTTC.

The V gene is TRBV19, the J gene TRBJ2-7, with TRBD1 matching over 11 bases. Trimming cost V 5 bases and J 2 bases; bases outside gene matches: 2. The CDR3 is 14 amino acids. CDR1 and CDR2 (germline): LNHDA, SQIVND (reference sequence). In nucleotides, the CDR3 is TGTGCCAGTAGTGGGGGACAGGGGGCCTACGAGCAGTACTTC. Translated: CASSGGQGAYEQYF. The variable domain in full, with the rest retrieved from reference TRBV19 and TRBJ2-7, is DGGITQSPKYLFRKEGQNVTLSCEQNLNHDAMYWYRQDPGQGLRLIYYSQIVNDFQKGDIAEGYSVSREKKESFPLTVTSAQKNPTAFYLCASSGGQGAYEQYFGPGTRLTVT.

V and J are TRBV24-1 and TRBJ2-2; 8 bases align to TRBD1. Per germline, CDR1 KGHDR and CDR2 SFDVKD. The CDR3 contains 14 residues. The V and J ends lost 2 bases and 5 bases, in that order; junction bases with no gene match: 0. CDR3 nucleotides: TGTGCCACCAGTGATTGGACAGGGACCGGGGAGCTGTTTTTT. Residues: CATSDWTGTGELFF.

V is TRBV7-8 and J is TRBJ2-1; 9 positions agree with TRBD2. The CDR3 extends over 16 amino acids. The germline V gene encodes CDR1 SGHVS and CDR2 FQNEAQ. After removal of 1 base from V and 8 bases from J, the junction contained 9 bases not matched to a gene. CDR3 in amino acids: CASSLVRLAGLHEQFF. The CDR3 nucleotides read TGTGCCAGCAGCTTAGTACGGCTAGCGGGACTCCATGAGCAGTTCTTC.

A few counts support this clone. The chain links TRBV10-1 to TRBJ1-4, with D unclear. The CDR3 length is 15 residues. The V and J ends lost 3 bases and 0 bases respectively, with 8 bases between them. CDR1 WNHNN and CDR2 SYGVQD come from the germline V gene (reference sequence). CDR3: CASSESVATNEKLFF. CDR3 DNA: TGCGCCAGCAGTGAATCAGTTGCAACTAATGAAAAACTGTTTTTT.

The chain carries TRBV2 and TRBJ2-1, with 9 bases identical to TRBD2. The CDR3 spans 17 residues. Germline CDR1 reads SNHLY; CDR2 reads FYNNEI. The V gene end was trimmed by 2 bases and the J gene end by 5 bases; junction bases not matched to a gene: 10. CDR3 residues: CASSERTWREGHNEQFF. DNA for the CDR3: TGTGCCAGCAGTGAACGTACTTGGCGGGAGGGCCACAATGAGCAGTTCTTC. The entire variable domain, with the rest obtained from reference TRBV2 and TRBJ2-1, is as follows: EPEVTQTPSHQVTQMGQEVILRCVPISNHLYFYWYRQILGQKVEFLVSFYNNEISEKSEIFDDQFSVERPDGSNFTLKIRSTKLEDSAMYFCASSERTWREGHNEQFFGPGTRLTVL.

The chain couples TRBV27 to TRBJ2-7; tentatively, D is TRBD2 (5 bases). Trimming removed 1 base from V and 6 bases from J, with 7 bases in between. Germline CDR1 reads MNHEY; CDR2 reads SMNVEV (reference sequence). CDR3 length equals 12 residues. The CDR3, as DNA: TGTGCCAGCAGTTTATTGGGAGCCGAGCAGTACTTC. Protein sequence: CASSLLGAEQYF.

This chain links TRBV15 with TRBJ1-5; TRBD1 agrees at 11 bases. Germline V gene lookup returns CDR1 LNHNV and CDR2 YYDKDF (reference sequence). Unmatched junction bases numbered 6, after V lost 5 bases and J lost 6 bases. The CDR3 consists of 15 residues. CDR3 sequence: CATSPGQGAFQPQHF. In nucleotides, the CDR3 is TGTGCCACCAGCCCCGGACAGGGGGCGTTTCAGCCCCAGCATTTT.

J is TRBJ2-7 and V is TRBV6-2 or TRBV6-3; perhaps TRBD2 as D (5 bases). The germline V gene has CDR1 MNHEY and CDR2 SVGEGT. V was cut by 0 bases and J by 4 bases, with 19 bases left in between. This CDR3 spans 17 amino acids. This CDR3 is CASSYSHLGARRYEQYF. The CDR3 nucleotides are TGTGCCAGCAGTTACTCACACCTGGGAGCCCGCCGTTACGAGCAGTACTTC.

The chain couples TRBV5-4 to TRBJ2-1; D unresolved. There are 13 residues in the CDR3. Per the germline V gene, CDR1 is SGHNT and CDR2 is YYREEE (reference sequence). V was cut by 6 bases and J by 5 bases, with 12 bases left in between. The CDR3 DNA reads TGTGCCAGCAAACGGAGCGCCAACAATGAGCAGTTCTTC. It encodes CASKRSANNEQFF.

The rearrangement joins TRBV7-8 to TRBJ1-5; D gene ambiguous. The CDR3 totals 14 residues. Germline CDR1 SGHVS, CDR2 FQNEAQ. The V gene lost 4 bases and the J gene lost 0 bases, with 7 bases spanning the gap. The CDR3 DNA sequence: TGTGCCAGCAGCTATACAGTTAGCAATCAGCCCCAGCATTTT. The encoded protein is CASSYTVSNQPQHF.

The CDR3 DNA reads TGTGCCAGCAGCCCCCGGGAGCGGTACTCCTACGAGCAGTACTTC. Protein: CASSPRERYSYEQYF. V usage is TRBV7-8 and J usage is TRBJ2-7; D is possibly TRBD2 (6 bases). Germline V gene sequence: CDR1 SGHVS, CDR2 FQNEAQ. The CDR3 spans 15 residues. The V and J ends lost 5 bases and 0 bases respectively, with 14 bases between them.